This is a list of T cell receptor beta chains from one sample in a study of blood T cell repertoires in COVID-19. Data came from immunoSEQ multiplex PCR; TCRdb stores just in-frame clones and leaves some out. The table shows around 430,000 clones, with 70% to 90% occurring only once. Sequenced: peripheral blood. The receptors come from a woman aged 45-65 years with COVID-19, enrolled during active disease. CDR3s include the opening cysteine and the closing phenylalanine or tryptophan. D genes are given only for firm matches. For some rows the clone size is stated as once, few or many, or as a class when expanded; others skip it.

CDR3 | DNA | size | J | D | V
CASSQVRGDTQYF | TGTGCCAGCAGCCAAGTACGGGGGGATACGCAGTATTTT | . | TRBJ2-3 | . | TRBV4-2
CASSSGLAGETYEQYF | TGTGCCAGCAGTTCGGGACTAGCGGGGGAGACCTACGAGCAGTACTTC | . | TRBJ2-7 | TRBD2 | TRBV2
CASSFGTGGDGNTIYF | TGTGCCAGCAGTTTCGGGACAGGGGGCGACGGAAACACCATATATTTT | . | TRBJ1-3 | TRBD1 | TRBV27
CASSYSPGIYGYTF | TGTGCCAGCAGTTACTCCCCAGGGATCTATGGCTACACCTTC | . | TRBJ1-2 | . | TRBV6-5
CASSLRPGTVLNTEAFF | TGTGCCAGCAGCTTGCGTCCCGGGACAGTTTTGAACACTGAAGCTTTCTTT | . | TRBJ1-1 | TRBD1 | TRBV5-8
CASNVAGVGEQYF | TGTGCCAGCAACGTTGCAGGGGTTGGCGAGCAGTACTTC | . | TRBJ2-7 | . | TRBV11-2
CASSSGQGKAFF | TGTGCCAGCAGCTCGGGACAGGGGAAAGCTTTCTTT | once | TRBJ1-1 | TRBD1 | TRBV11-3
CASSLADTQETQYF | TGTGCCAGCAGCTTAGCGGACACACAAGAGACCCAGTACTTC | . | TRBJ2-5 | . | TRBV11-2
CASASGGPQETQYF | TGTGCCAGCGCTAGCGGGGGCCCCCAAGAGACCCAGTACTTC | . | TRBJ2-5 | TRBD2 | TRBV19
CASKDRTGASYEQYF | TGTGCCAGCAAGGACAGGACCGGTGCCTCCTACGAGCAGTACTTC | . | TRBJ2-7 | TRBD1 | TRBV2
CASSLDRDTEAFF | TGCGCCAGCAGCTTAGACAGGGACACTGAAGCTTTCTTT | . | TRBJ1-1 | TRBD1 | TRBV5-1
CASSQTGEGNQPQHF | TGTGCCAGCAGCCAGACAGGGGAGGGCAATCAGCCCCAGCATTTT | . | TRBJ1-5 | TRBD1 | TRBV3-1/TRBV3-2
CASNLAGELFF | TGTGCCAGCAACTTGGCCGGGGAGCTGTTTTTT | . | TRBJ2-2 | . | TRBV6-5
CASSPLGAGGTDTQYF | TGCGCCAGCAGCCCGCTAGGGGCGGGGGGCACAGATACGCAGTATTTT | few | TRBJ2-3 | TRBD2 | TRBV5-1
CASSHPDRDTQYF | TGCGCCAGCAGCCATCCGGACAGAGATACGCAGTATTTT | . | TRBJ2-3 | . | TRBV4-1
CASSLAAGGYEQYF | TGTGCCAGCAGCTTAGCGGCAGGGGGCTACGAGCAGTACTTC | few | TRBJ2-7 | TRBD1 | TRBV7-9
CASSIPGWSEAFF | TGTGCCAGTAGTATACCAGGATGGTCTGAAGCTTTCTTT | . | TRBJ1-1 | . | TRBV19
CASNFGGAGTGELFF | TGTGCCAGCAACTTCGGGGGAGCGGGCACCGGGGAGCTGTTTTTT | once | TRBJ2-2 | . | TRBV28
CASARTGKPDGYTF | TGTGCCAGCGCCCGGACAGGGAAACCGGATGGCTACACCTTC | . | TRBJ1-2 | TRBD1 | TRBV2
CAWSPRDGRGEATEAFF | TGTGCCTGGAGTCCACGGGACGGCCGAGGGGAGGCCACTGAAGCTTTCTTT | . | TRBJ1-1 | . | TRBV30
CASSEWPNTGELFF | TGTGCCAGCAGTGAATGGCCGAACACCGGGGAGCTGTTTTTT | . | TRBJ2-2 | . | TRBV2
CASSQDLTQGAYYF | TGCGCCAGCAGCCAAGATCTAACACAGGGGGCTTATTACTTC | . | TRBJ2-7 | TRBD1 | TRBV4-1
CAWKGTGGNTIYF | TGTGCCTGGAAGGGGACAGGGGGAAACACCATATATTTT | . | TRBJ1-3 | TRBD1 | TRBV30
CASSRRGLSSYEQYF | TGTGCCAGCAGTAGGAGGGGGCTGAGCTCCTACGAGCAGTACTTC | . | TRBJ2-7 | . | TRBV6-5
CASRGTGGPLQYF | TGTGCCAGCAGAGGGACAGGGGGTCCGTTACAGTACTTC | . | TRBJ2-4 | TRBD1 | TRBV12-3/TRBV12-4
CAWTGGFGGYTF | TGTGCCTGGACGGGGGGTTTTGGCGGCTACACCTTC | . | TRBJ1-2 | . | TRBV30
CASSLRWTSSGANVLTF | TGTGCCAGCAGCCTAAGATGGACTAGCTCTGGGGCCAACGTCCTGACTTTC | . | TRBJ2-6 | TRBD2 | TRBV11-3
CASSLSPRNSPLHF | TGCGCCAGCAGTTTGAGCCCCAGGAATTCACCCCTCCACTTT | . | TRBJ1-6 | . | TRBV10-2
CASSSWTSGGAAGELFF | TGTGCCAGCAGCTCATGGACTAGCGGGGGGGCTGCCGGGGAGCTGTTTTTT | . | TRBJ2-2 | TRBD2 | TRBV11-3
CASSLGPGTVSGNTIYF | TGCGCCAGCAGCCTCGGGCCAGGGACAGTCTCTGGAAACACCATATATTTT | . | TRBJ1-3 | TRBD1 | TRBV4-1
CAWSVGGGNEKLFF | TGTGCCTGGAGTGTAGGCGGAGGTAATGAAAAACTGTTTTTT | . | TRBJ1-4 | . | TRBV30
CASSLDTGAYNEQFF | TGTGCCAGCAGCTTGGACACAGGGGCCTACAATGAGCAGTTCTTC | once | TRBJ2-1 | TRBD1 | TRBV7-2
CASSVQGISDTQYF | TGTGCCAGCAGCGTACAGGGGATCTCAGATACGCAGTATTTT | once | TRBJ2-3 | . | TRBV9
CAWSPATTGEGYGYTF | TGTGCCTGGAGTCCCGCCACGACGGGGGAGGGCTATGGCTACACCTTC | . | TRBJ1-2 | . | TRBV30
CSASARFGYNEQFF | TGCAGTGCTAGTGCCCGGTTTGGCTACAATGAGCAGTTCTTC | few | TRBJ2-1 | . | TRBV20-1
CASSLFDTPSYEQYF | TGTGCCAGCAGCTTATTCGACACCCCTTCCTACGAGCAGTACTTC | few | TRBJ2-7 | . | TRBV7-9
CASSHRLAGTGTQYF | TGTGCCAGTAGTCACCGACTAGCGGGGACCGGTACGCAGTATTTT | once | TRBJ2-3 | TRBD2 | TRBV19
CASSPRRGQLVFVNSPLHF | TGTGCCAGTAGTCCACGGAGGGGACAGCTGGTTTTTGTTAATTCACCCCTCCACTTT | few | TRBJ1-6 | TRBD1 | TRBV19
CASSQDRQVLSGNTIYF | TGCGCCAGCAGCCAAGATCGTCAGGTCCTCTCTGGAAACACCATATATTTT | . | TRBJ1-3 | . | TRBV4-1
CASSFSGLDTEAFF | TGTGCCAGCAGTTTTTCGGGGTTGGACACTGAAGCTTTCTTT | . | TRBJ1-1 | . | TRBV27
CASSNRALGTQYF | TGTGCCAGCAGCAACAGGGCCCTCGGTACGCAGTATTTT | . | TRBJ2-3 | . | TRBV5-4
CASSPLAGSSYNEQFF | TGTGCCAGCTCACCTCTAGCGGGAAGCTCCTACAATGAGCAGTTCTTC | many | TRBJ2-1 | TRBD2 | TRBV18